What follows describes a single T cell receptor (beta chain). The antigen is undetermined. The record originates from a study of CD8 T cells in Susac syndrome. Study-wide points: The study recognized that the number of individuals in its TCR sequencing and HLA analysis was relatively small.

Reverse transcription of 0.5 to 1 ug RNA was performed with random hexamers. Using its own MiXCR run on the immunoSEQ multiplex PCR reads, TCRdb lists one record per CDR3 protein. The sample contains 120,000 or so distinct CDR3 sequences, around 94% of which appear only once. CDR3 length: 16 amino acids. Germline values: CDR1 MGHRA, CDR2 YSYEKL. Unmatched junction bases numbered 7, after V lost 3 bases and J lost 6 bases. In Susac syndrome patients, recently defined diagnostic criteria for definite or probable disease were met. FACS enriched CD8+ TEMRA cells, while bulk CD8+ and CD4+ were negatively isolated.

The rearrangement links TRBV4-1 to TRBJ1-5; 11 bases agree with TRBD1. This clonotype was obtained from a human donor with Susac syndrome. Sequencing was performed on CD8+ T cells from PBMCs. The CDR3 DNA reads TGCGCCAGCAGCCAGGTCCCGGACAGGGGGCGTCAGCCCCAGCATTTT. As protein: CASSQVPDRGRQPQHF.